The present T cell receptor beta chain was sequenced within a study of blood T cell repertoires in COVID-19. About the research overall: Acute-phase and convalescent COVID-19 samples originated in the United States, Italy and Spain.

V was cut by 4 bases and J by 8 bases, with 16 bases left in between. The CDR3 length is 14 residues. Germline CDR1 and CDR2: SGDLS and YYNGEE. Repertoires were generated with immunoSEQ multiplex PCR, while TCRdb's copy carries only in-frame clones and drops some. The table lists approximately 170,000 clones, approximately 84% of them singletons. This clonotype was obtained from a man between 40 and 49 years old who had recovered from COVID-19. Source material: peripheral blood. The rearrangement uses TRBV9 and TRBJ2-1; no firm D call. Here the CDR3 reads CASSPPGPRDEQFF. CDR3 in DNA: TGTGCCAGCAGCCCTCCCGGTCCTCGGGATGAGCAGTTCTTC. Full variable domain (rest looked up from reference TRBV9 and TRBJ2-1): DSGVTQTPKHLITATGQRVTLRCSPRSGDLSVYWYQQSLDQGLQFLIQYYNGEERAKGNILERFSAQQFPDLHSELNLSSLELGDSALYFCASSPPGPRDEQFFGPGTRLTVL.